This TCR beta chain was documented in a study of blood T cell repertoires in COVID-19. Study information: From T cells, B-cell-depleted T cells, or PBMCs came the material, which was cDNA or gDNA.

In the study's own analysis: Reference gene primer amplification yielded estimated nucleated cell counts. Assay used: immunoSEQ multiplex PCR; TCRdb lists only in-frame clones, some missing. V, J and clone size are taken as reported in that table, and D and trimming were inferred from the DNA itself. Among 250,000 to 400,000 clones, 89% were seen once, and the ten largest hold approximately 5.5%. This clone appeared a few times. CDR3 size: 17 residues. J lost 3 bases, V lost 6 bases, and 11 bases had no gene match. CDR1 and CDR2 (germline): MDHEN, SYDVKM. This chain connects TRBV28 to TRBJ2-2; 9 bases are a match to TRBD2. This TCR came from a man aged 55 to 70 who had recovered from COVID-19. Material for sequencing was PBMCs or T cells enriched from blood (not recorded which). CDR3 sequence (DNA): TGTGCCAGCAGATTGTCGGGCGGGAGGGTGGACACCGGGGAGCTGTTTTTT. Encoded protein: CASRLSGGRVDTGELFF.